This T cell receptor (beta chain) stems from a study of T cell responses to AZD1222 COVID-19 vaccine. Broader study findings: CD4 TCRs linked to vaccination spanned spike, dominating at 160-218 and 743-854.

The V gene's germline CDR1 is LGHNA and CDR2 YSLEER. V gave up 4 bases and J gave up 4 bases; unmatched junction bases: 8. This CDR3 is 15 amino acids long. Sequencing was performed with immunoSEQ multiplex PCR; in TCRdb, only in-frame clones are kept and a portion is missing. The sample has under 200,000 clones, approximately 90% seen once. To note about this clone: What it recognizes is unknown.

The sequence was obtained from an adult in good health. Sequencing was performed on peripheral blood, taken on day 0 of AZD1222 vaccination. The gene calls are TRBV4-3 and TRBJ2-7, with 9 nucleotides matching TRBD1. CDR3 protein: CASSRGQGQIYEQYF. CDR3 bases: TGCGCCAGCAGCCGGGGACAGGGCCAGATTTACGAGCAGTACTTC.